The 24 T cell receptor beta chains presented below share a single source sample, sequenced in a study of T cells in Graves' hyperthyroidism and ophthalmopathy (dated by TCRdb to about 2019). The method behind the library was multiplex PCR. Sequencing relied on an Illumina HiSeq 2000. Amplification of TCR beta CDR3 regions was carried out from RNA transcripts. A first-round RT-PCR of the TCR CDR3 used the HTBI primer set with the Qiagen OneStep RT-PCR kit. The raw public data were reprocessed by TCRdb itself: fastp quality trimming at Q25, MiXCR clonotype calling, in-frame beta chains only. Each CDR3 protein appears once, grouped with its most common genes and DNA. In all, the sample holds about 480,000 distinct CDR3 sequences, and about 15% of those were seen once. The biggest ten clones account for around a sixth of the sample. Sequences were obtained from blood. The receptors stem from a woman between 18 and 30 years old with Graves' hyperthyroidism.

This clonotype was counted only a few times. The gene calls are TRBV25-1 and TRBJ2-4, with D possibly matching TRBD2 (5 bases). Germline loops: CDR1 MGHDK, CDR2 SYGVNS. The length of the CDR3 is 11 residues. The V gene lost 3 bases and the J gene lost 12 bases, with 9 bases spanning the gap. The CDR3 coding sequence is TGTGCCAGCAGTGAGAGGGCCAATCAGTACTTC. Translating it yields CASSERANQYF. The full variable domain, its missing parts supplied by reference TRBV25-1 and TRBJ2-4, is EADIYQTPRYLVIGTGKKITLECSQTMGHDKMYWYQQDPGMELHLIHYSYGVNSTEKGDLSSESTVSRIRTEHFPLTLESARPSHTSQYLCASSERANQYFGAGTRLSVL.

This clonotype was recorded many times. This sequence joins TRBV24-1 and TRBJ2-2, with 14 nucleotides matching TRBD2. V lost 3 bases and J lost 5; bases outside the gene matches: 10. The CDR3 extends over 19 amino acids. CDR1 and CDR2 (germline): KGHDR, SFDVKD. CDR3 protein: CATSDNPGLAGVKTGELFF. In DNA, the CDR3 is TGTGCCACCAGTGATAACCCGGGACTAGCGGGAGTGAAAACCGGGGAGCTGTTTTTT.

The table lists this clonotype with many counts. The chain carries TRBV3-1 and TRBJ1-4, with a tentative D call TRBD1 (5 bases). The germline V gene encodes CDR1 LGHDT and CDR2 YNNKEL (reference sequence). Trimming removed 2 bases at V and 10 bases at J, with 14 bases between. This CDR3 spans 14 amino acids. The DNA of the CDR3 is TGTGCCAGCAGCCAACAGGGCGGTTCGGGAAAACTGTTTTTT. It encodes CASSQQGGSGKLFF. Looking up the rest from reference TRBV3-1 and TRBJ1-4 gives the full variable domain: DTAVSQTPKYLVTQMGNDKSIKCEQNLGHDTMYWYKQDSKKFLKIMFSYNNKELIINETVPNRFSPKSPDKAHLNLHINSLELGDSAVYFCASSQQGGSGKLFFGSGTQLSVL.

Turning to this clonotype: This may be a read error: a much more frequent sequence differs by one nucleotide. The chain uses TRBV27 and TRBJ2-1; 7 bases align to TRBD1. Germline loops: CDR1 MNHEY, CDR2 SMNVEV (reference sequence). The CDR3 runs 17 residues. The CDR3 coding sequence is TGTGCCAGCAGTAAACCGCCGGTGACAGGGCATTTCAATGAGCGGTTCTTC. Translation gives CASSKPPVTGHFNERFF.

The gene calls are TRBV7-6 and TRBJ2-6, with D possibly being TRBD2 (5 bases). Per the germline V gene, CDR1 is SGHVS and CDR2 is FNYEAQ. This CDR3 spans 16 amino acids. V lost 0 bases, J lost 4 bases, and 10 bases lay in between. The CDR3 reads CASSLAGVSGANVLTF. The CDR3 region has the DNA TGTGCCAGCAGCTTAGCGGGAGTTTCCGGGGCCAACGTCCTGACTTTC.

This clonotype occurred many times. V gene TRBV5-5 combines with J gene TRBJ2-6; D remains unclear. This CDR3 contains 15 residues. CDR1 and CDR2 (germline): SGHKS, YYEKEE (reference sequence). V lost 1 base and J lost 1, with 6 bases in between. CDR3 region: CASSLTGSGANVLTF. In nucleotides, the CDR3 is TGTGCCAGCAGCTTGACGGGTTCTGGGGCCAACGTCCTGACTTTC.

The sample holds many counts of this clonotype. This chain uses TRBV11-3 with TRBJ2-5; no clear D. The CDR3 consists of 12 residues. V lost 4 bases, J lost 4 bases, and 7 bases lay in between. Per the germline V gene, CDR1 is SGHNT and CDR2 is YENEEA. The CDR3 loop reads CASSSTSETQYF. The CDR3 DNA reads TGTGCCAGCAGCTCTACCTCAGAGACCCAGTACTTC. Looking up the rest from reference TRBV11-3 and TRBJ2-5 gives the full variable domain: EAGVVQSPRYKIIEKKQPVAFWCNPISGHNTLYWYLQNLGQGPELLIRYENEEAVDDSQLPKDRFSAERLKGVDSTLKIQPAELGDSAVYLCASSSTSETQYFGPGTRLLVL.

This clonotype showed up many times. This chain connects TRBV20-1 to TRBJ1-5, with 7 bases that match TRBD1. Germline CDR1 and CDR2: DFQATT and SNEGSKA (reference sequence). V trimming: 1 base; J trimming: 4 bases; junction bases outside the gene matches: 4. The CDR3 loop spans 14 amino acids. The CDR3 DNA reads TGCAGTGCTAGAGGGACAGGAAGAAATCAGCCCCAGCATTTT. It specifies CSARGTGRNQPQHF.

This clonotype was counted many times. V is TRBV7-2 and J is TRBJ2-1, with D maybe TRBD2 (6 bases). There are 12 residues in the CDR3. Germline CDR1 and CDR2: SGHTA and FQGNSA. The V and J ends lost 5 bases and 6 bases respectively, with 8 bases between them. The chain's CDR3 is CASSRRGNEQFF. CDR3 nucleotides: TGTGCCAGCAGCCGGAGGGGCAATGAGCAGTTCTTC.

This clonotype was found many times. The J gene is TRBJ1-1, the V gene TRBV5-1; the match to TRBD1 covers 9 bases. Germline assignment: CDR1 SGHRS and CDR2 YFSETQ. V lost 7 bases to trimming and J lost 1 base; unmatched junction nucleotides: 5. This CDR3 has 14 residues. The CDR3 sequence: CASQVTGGNTEAFF. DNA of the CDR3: TGCGCCAGCCAAGTGACAGGGGGGAACACTGAAGCTTTCTTT.

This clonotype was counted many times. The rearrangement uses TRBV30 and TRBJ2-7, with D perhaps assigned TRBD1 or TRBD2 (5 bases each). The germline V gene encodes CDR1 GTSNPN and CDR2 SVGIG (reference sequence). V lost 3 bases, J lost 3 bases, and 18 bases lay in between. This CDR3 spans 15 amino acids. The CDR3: CAWRLPGTGYYEQYF. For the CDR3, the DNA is TGTGCCTGGAGACTCCCCGGGACGGGTTACTACGAGCAGTACTTC.

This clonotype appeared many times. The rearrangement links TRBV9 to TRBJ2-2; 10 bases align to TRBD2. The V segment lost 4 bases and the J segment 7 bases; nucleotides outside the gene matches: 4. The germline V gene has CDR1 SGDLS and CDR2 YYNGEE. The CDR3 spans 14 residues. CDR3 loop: CASSTRLAGGELFF. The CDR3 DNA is TGTGCCAGCAGCACGCGACTAGCGGGCGGGGAGCTGTTTTTT.

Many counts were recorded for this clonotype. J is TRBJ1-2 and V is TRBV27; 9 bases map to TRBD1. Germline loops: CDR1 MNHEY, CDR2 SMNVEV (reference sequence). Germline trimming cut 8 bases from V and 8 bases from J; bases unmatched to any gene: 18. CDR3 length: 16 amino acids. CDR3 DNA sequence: TGTGCCAGCTCCCAGGTCTCCCCGGGACAGGGATGGGGCTACACCTTC. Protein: CASSQVSPGQGWGYTF.

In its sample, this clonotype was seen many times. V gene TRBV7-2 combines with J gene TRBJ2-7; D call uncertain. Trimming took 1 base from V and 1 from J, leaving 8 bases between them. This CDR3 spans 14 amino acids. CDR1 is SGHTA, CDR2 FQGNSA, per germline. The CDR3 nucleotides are TGTGCCAGCAGCTTAGGCCGGAGTTCCTACGAGCAGTACTTC. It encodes CASSLGRSSYEQYF.

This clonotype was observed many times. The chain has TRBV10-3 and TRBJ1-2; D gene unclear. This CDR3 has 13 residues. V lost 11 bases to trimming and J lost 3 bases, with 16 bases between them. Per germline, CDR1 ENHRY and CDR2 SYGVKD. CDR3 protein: CAVRRGNYYGYTF. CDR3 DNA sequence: TGTGCCGTCCGCCGGGGAAACTACTATGGCTACACCTTC.

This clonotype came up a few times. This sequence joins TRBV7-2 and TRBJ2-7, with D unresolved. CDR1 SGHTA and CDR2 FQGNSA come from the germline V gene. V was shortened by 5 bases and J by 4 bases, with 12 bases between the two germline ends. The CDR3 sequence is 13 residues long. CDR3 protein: CASSRRWFYEQYF. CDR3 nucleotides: TGTGCCAGCAGCCGACGCTGGTTTTACGAGCAGTACTTC. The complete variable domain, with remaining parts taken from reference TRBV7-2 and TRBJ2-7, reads GAGVSQSPSNKVTEKGKDVELRCDPISGHTALYWYRQSLGQGLEFLIYFQGNSAPDKSGLPSDRFSAERTGGSVSTLTIQRTQQEDSAVYLCASSRRWFYEQYFGPGTRLTVT.

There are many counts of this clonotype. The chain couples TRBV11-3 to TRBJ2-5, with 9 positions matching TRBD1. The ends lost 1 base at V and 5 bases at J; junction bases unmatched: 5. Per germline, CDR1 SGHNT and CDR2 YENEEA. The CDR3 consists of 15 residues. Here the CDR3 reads CASSLAQGADETQYF. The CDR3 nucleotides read TGTGCCAGCAGCTTAGCACAGGGGGCTGATGAGACCCAGTACTTC. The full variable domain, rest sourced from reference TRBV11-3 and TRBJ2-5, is EAGVVQSPRYKIIEKKQPVAFWCNPISGHNTLYWYLQNLGQGPELLIRYENEEAVDDSQLPKDRFSAERLKGVDSTLKIQPAELGDSAVYLCASSLAQGADETQYFGPGTRLLVL.

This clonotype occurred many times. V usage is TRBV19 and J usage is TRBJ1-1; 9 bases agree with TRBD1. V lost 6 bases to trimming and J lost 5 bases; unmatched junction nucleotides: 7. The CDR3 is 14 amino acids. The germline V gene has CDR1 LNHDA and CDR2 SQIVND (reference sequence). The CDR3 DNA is TGTGCCAGTAGAACAGGGGGCGCGGGTACTGAAGCTTTCTTT. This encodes CASRTGGAGTEAFF.

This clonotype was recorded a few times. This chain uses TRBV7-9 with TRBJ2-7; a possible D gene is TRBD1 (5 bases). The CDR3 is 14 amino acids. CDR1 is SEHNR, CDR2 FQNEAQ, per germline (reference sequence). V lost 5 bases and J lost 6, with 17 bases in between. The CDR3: CASSHPTVPAEQYV. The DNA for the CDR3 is TGTGCCAGCAGCCACCCGACAGTTCCCGCCGAGCAGTACGTC.

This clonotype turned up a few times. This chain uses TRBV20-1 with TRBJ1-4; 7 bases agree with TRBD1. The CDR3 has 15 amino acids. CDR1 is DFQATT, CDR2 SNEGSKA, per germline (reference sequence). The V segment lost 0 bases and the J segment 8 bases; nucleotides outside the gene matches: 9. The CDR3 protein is CSARDLGGSGEKLFF. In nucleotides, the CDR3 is TGCAGTGCTAGAGACCTAGGGGGCTCCGGAGAAAAACTGTTTTTT.

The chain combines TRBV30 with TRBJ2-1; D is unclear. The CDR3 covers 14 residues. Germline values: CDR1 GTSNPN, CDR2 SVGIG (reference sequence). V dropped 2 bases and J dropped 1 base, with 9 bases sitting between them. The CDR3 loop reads CAWSFRFSYNEQFF. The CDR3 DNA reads TGTGCCTGGAGTTTCCGATTTTCCTACAATGAGCAGTTCTTC. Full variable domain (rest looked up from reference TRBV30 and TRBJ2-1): SQTIHQWPATLVQPVGSPLSLECTVEGTSNPNLYWYRQAAGRGLQLLFYSVGIGQISSEVPQNLSASRPQDRQFILSSKKLLLSDSGFYLCAWSFRFSYNEQFFGPGTRLTVL.

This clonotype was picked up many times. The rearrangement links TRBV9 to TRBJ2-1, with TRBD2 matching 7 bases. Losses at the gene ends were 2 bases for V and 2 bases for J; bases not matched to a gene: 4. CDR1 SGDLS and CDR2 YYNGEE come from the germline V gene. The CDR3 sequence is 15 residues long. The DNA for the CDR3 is TGTGCCAGCAGCGTTGCGGGAGCCCCCTACAATGAGCAGTTCTTC. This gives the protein CASSVAGAPYNEQFF.

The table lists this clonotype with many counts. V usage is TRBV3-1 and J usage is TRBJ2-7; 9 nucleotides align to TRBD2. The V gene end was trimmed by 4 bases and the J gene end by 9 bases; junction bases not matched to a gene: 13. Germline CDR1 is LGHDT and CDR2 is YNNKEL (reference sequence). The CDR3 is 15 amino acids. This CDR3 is CASSRDPSGNRVQYF. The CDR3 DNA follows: TGTGCCAGCAGCCGCGACCCTAGCGGGAATAGGGTGCAGTACTTC.

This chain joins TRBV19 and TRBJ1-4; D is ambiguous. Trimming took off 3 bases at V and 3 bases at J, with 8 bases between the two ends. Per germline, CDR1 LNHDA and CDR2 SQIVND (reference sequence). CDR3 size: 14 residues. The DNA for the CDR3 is TGTGCCAGTAGTATCAGTGAATCTAATGAAAAACTGTTTTTT. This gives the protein CASSISESNEKLFF.